Each of the 12 T cell receptor beta chains below was sequenced from the same sample in a study of T cells after yellow fever vaccination. MiXCR was run by TCRdb on the 5' RACE reads, yielding one entry per CDR3 protein. The sample carries roughly 150,000 distinct CDR3 sequences, more than 6.5% recorded once. Specimen: CD4+ T cells sorted from PBMCs, collected 10 days after the yellow fever booster vaccination. Source of these receptors: a man aged 25 to 40 who received the YFV17D yellow fever vaccine.

Many counts were recorded for this clonotype. The chain joins TRBV6-5 to TRBJ2-1, with D perhaps TRBD1 (5 bases). Germline CDR1 MNHEY, CDR2 SVGAGI. The CDR3 sequence is 17 residues long. The V gene lost 0 bases and the J gene lost 5 bases, with 17 bases spanning the gap. The CDR3 nucleotides read TGTGCCAGCAGTTACTCGAGTTTGCAGGGCCGCAACAATGAGCAGTTCTTC. Its translation: CASSYSSLQGRNNEQFF.

This clonotype was seen many times. The V gene is TRBV7-2, the J gene TRBJ2-3; D possibly corresponds to TRBD2 (6 bases). V dropped 3 bases and J dropped 5 bases, with 9 bases sitting between them. Looked up from germline, CDR1 is SGHTA and CDR2 is FQGNSA. This CDR3 spans 13 amino acids. CDR3 in amino acids: CASSFGREDTQYF. CDR3 nucleotides: TGTGCCAGCAGCTTCGGGCGGGAAGATACGCAGTATTTT.

At least ten counts were recorded for this clonotype. The chain couples TRBV6-6 to TRBJ1-1, with 9 positions matching TRBD1. Germline V gene lookup returns CDR1 MNHNY and CDR2 SVGAGI (reference sequence). The CDR3 is 22 residues long. The V gene end was trimmed by 4 bases and the J gene end by 0 bases; junction bases not matched to a gene: 24. The CDR3: CASSSRPFGGGQGRRMNTEAFF. The DNA for the CDR3 is TGTGCCAGCAGTTCGCGACCCTTCGGAGGCGGACAGGGGAGAAGAATGAACACTGAAGCTTTCTTT.

Comments on this clonotype: A much larger clone differs by one base, so this may be a read error. The chain carries TRBV29-1 and TRBJ2-7; tentative D call: TRBD2 (5 bases). Per the germline V gene, CDR1 is SQVTM and CDR2 is ANQGSEA. The CDR3 loop spans 13 amino acids. Trimming removed 1 base at V and 2 bases at J, with 9 bases between. The CDR3 here is CSVEGPGAYEQYF. CDR3 sequence (DNA): TGCAGCGTTGAAGGGCCCGGGGCCTACGAGCAGTACTTC.

The sample holds many counts of this clonotype. The J gene is TRBJ1-1, the V gene TRBV15; D is unclear. CDR1 and CDR2 from the germline V gene are LNHNV and YYDKDF (reference sequence). V was clipped by 0 bases and J by 2 bases, with 7 bases between them. The CDR3 spans 14 residues. The CDR3 here is CATSREIGNTEAFF. CDR3 sequence (DNA): TGTGCCACCAGCAGAGAAATCGGTAACACTGAAGCTTTCTTT.

This clonotype occurred many times. V usage is TRBV19 and J usage is TRBJ2-1, with 10 bases identical to TRBD2. The V segment lost 3 bases and the J segment 6 bases; nucleotides outside the gene matches: 8. CDR1 and CDR2 (germline): LNHDA, SQIVND (reference sequence). This CDR3 is built from 16 residues. The DNA of the CDR3 is TGTGCCAGTAGTATCGATATAACTAGCGGGGCCAATGAGCAGTTCTTC. Translated: CASSIDITSGANEQFF.

In the case of this clonotype: A much larger clone lies a single base off, so this may be a read error. The chain uses TRBV13 and TRBJ2-7; maybe TRBD2 (5 bases). Germline loops: CDR1 PRHDT, CDR2 FYEKMQ (reference sequence). This CDR3 has 14 amino acids. In DNA form, the CDR3 reads TGTGCCAGCAGTCATCGTCCTAGCTCCGACGAGCAGTACTTC. Its protein is CASSHRPSSDEQYF. Together with reference TRBV13 and TRBJ2-7, the CDR3 gives the full variable domain: AAGVIQSPRHLIKEKRETATLKCYPIPRHDTVYWYQQGPGQDPQFLISFYEKMQSDKGSIPDRFSAQQFSDYHSELNMSSLELGDSALYFCASSHRPSSDEQYFGPGTRLTVT.

In its sample, this clonotype was seen many times. The V gene is TRBV28, the J gene TRBJ2-7; D unresolved. Per the germline V gene, CDR1 is MDHEN and CDR2 is SYDVKM. This CDR3 spans 11 amino acids. V was trimmed by 2 bases and J by 8 bases, leaving 7 bases between them. The CDR3 region has the DNA TGTGCCAGCAGTTTAGAGCCCAAGCAGTACTTC. Amino acid sequence: CASSLEPKQYF. The variable domain in full, with the rest retrieved from reference TRBV28 and TRBJ2-7, is DVKVTQSSRYLVKRTGEKVFLECVQDMDHENMFWYRQDPGLGLRLIYFSYDVKMKEKGDIPEGYSVSREKKERFSLILESASTNQTSMYLCASSLEPKQYFGPGTRLTVT.

There are many counts of this clonotype. V gene TRBV5-1 combines with J gene TRBJ2-1; 8 nucleotides line up with TRBD1. Germline values: CDR1 SGHRS, CDR2 YFSETQ. This CDR3 region has 15 residues. J lost 7 bases, V lost 3 bases, and 9 bases had no gene match. This CDR3 is CASSSSRTGLNEQFF. CDR3 coding DNA: TGCGCCAGCAGCTCCAGCAGGACAGGGTTAAATGAGCAGTTCTTC. Supplemented by reference TRBV5-1 and TRBJ2-1, the full variable domain reads KAGVTQTPRYLIKTRGQQVTLSCSPISGHRSVSWYQQTPGQGLQFLFEYFSETQRNKGNFPGRFSGRQFSNSRSEMNVSTLELGDSALYLCASSSSRTGLNEQFFGPGTRLTVL.

In this sample, this clonotype turned up a few times. The rearrangement joins TRBV7-8 to TRBJ1-5; D possibly corresponds to TRBD1 (5 bases). The V end was cut by 1 base, the J end by 1 base, with 8 bases between. Germline V gene data show CDR1 as SGHVS and CDR2 as FQNEAQ. The CDR3 contains 15 residues. This CDR3 reads CASSLVQGSNQPQHF. For the CDR3, the DNA is TGTGCCAGCAGCTTAGTTCAGGGAAGCAATCAGCCCCAGCATTTT.

This clonotype was counted many times. The chain couples TRBV4-2 to TRBJ2-7; no reliable D call. V was cut by 0 bases and J by 2 bases, with 8 bases left in between. This CDR3 is 14 amino acids long. The germline V gene encodes CDR1 LGHNA and CDR2 YNFKEQ. The CDR3 sequence is CASSQDRRTYEQYF. Written as DNA, the CDR3 is TGTGCCAGCAGCCAAGACAGACGTACCTACGAGCAGTACTTC.

This clonotype showed up many times. The chain recombines TRBV27 with TRBJ2-7; TRBD1 is a possible D gene (6 bases). The CDR3 sequence is 12 residues long. Deletions cut 4 bases from V and 9 bases from J, with 13 bases between. Germline V gene data show CDR1 as MNHEY and CDR2 as SMNVEV (reference sequence). Here the CDR3 reads CASSSRLGAQYF. DNA for the CDR3: TGTGCCAGCAGTTCCCGGTTGGGGGCGCAGTACTTC.